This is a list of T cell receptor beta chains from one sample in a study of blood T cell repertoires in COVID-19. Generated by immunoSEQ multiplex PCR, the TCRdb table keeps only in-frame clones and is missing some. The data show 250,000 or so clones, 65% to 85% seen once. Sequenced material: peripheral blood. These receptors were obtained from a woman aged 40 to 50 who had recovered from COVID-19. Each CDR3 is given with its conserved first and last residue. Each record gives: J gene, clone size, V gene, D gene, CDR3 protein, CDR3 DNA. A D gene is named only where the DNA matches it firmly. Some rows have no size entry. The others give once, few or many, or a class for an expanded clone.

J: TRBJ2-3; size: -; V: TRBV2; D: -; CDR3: CASSVSLTDTQYF; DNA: TGTGCCAGCAGTGTTAGCCTCACAGATACGCAGTATTTT
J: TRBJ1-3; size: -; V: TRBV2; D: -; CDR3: CASSERGSGNTIYF; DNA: TGTGCCAGCAGTGAACGGGGATCTGGAAACACCATATATTTT
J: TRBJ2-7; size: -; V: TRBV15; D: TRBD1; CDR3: CATSLTTGVRLEQYF; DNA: TGTGCCACCAGCCTGACGACAGGGGTTCGTCTCGAGCAGTACTTC
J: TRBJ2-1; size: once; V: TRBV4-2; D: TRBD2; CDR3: CASSLLADPYNEQFF; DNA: TGTGCCAGCAGCCTCCTAGCGGACCCCTACAATGAGCAGTTCTTC
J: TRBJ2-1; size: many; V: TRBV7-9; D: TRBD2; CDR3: CASSLALAGGHNEQFF; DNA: TGTGCCAGCAGCTTAGCTTTAGCGGGGGGACACAATGAGCAGTTCTTC
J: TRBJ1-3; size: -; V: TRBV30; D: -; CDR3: CAWSPGPGGNTIYF; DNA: TGTGCCTGGAGTCCCGGGCCGGGGGGAAACACCATATATTTT
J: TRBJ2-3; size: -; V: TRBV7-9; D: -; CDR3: CASSHQQPTQYF; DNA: TGTGCCAGCAGCCACCAACAGCCCACGCAGTATTTT
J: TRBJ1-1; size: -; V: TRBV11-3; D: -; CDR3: CASSLDPESTEAFF; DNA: TGTGCCAGCAGCTTAGATCCCGAGAGCACTGAAGCTTTCTTT
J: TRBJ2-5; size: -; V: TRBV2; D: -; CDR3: CASSDDFRDSETQYF; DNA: TGTGCCAGCAGTGATGATTTTCGGGACTCTGAGACCCAGTACTTC
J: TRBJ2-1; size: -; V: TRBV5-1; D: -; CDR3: CASSLAVSYNEQFF; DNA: TGCGCCAGCAGCTTGGCAGTCTCCTACAATGAGCAGTTCTTC
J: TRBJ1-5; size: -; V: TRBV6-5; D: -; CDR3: CASSQSRGARQPQHF; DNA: TGTGCCAGCAGCCAATCTCGGGGGGCTCGACAGCCCCAGCATTTT
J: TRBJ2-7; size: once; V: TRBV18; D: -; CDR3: CASSADRTYEQYF; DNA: TGTGCCAGCTCAGCGGACAGAACCTACGAGCAGTACTTC
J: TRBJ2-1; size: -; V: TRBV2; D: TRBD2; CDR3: CASRAKDAGGRGEQFF; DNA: TGTGCCAGCAGAGCCAAGGACGCGGGGGGGCGAGGCGAGCAGTTCTTC
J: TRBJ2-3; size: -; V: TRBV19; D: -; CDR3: CASSMGRGSTDTQYF; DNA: TGTGCCAGTAGTATGGGGCGGGGAAGCACAGATACGCAGTATTTT
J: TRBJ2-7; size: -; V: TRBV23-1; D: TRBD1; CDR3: CASSQSWTGTFFYEQYF; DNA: TGCGCCAGCAGTCAATCTTGGACAGGGACTTTCTTCTACGAGCAGTACTTC
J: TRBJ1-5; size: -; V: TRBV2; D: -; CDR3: CASSPDTHQPQHF; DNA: TGTGCCAGCAGTCCAGACACCCATCAGCCCCAGCATTTT
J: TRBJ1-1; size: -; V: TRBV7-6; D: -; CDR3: CASSPRTGSNTEAFF; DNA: TGTGCCAGCAGCCCTCGCACAGGGTCGAACACTGAAGCTTTCTTT
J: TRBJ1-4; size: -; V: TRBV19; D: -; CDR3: CASQKRAGATNEKLFF; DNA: TGTGCCAGCCAAAAACGAGCAGGGGCAACTAATGAAAAACTGTTTTTT
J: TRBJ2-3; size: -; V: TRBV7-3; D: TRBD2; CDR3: CASSLPLGTSGGALTDTQYF; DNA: TGTGCCAGCAGCTTACCCCTCGGGACTAGCGGGGGGGCTCTCACAGATACGCAGTATTTT
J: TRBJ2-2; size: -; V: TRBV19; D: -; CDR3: CASTREYSNTGELFF; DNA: TGTGCCAGTACCCGAGAGTACTCGAACACCGGGGAGCTGTTTTTT
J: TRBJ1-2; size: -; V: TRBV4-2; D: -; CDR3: CASSQERVGYTF; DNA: TGTGCCAGCAGCCAAGAACGAGTCGGCTACACCTTC
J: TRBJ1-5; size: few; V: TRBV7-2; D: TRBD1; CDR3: CASSLAAGGNQPQHF; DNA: TGTGCCAGCAGCTTAGCGGCAGGGGGGAATCAGCCCCAGCATTTT
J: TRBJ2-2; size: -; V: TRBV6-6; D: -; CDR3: CASSYHGSPNTGELFF; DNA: TGTGCCAGCAGTTACCACGGGTCACCGAACACCGGGGAGCTGTTTTTT
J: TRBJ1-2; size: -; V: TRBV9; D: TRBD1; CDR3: CASSPRQGLTKGYGYTF; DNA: TGTGCCAGCAGCCCCCGACAGGGATTAACTAAGGGCTATGGCTACACCTTC
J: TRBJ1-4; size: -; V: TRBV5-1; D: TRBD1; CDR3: CASSLVGQGGEKLFF; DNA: TGCGCCAGCAGCTTGGTGGGACAGGGGGGAGAAAAACTGTTTTTT
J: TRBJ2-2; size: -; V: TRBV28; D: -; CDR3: CASKQHRTNTGELFF; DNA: TGTGCCAGCAAGCAACACAGGACGAACACCGGGGAGCTGTTTTTT
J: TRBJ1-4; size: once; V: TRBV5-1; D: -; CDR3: CASSLTGKSEKLFF; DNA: TGCGCCAGCAGCTTGACGGGAAAGAGCGAAAAACTGTTTTTT